The rows below give T cell receptor beta chains drawn from one sample of a study of T cell changes during pregnancy in multiple sclerosis. Sequencing used immunoSEQ multiplex PCR; TCRdb keeps in-frame clones, though not all of them. This sample has tens of thousands of clones; roughly 91% occur once, and the top ten carry 1.4%. The starting material was peripheral blood, obtained in the third trimester of pregnancy. These receptors were taken from a female donor with multiple sclerosis, enrolled in a pregnancy study. CDR3s include the opening cysteine and the closing phenylalanine or tryptophan. D genes are given only for firm matches. Size values are once, few and many counts, or a class for expanded clones, and some rows have none.

CDR3	DNA	V	J	size	D
CASSYRGVGTEAFF	TGTGCCAGCAGCTACAGGGGGGTTGGCACTGAAGCTTTCTTT	TRBV11-3	TRBJ1-1	-	TRBD1
CASSQVWGHTDTQYF	TGTGCCAGCAGCCAAGTTTGGGGGCACACAGATACGCAGTATTTT	TRBV4-2	TRBJ2-3	-	-
CASSPGQGFGSPLHF	TGTGCCAGTTCACCGGGACAGGGGTTTGGTTCACCCCTCCACTTT	TRBV7-2	TRBJ1-6	-	TRBD1
CASSEVPADTQYF	TGTGCCAGCAGTGAAGTGCCGGCAGATACGCAGTATTTT	TRBV2	TRBJ2-3	-	-
CASRYGLAAYEQYF	TGTGCCAGCAGGTACGGACTAGCGGCCTACGAGCAGTACTTC	TRBV5-6	TRBJ2-7	-	TRBD2
CASSAGLAGVAYEQYF	TGTGCCAGCAGCGCCGGACTAGCGGGGGTTGCCTACGAGCAGTACTTC	TRBV7-9	TRBJ2-7	-	TRBD2
CASSPGLAVADTQYF	TGCGCCAGCAGCCCGGGACTAGCGGTTGCAGATACGCAGTATTTT	TRBV5-1	TRBJ2-3	-	TRBD2
CASSLDGQGYEKLFF	TGTGCCAGCAGCTTGGATGGACAGGGTTATGAAAAACTGTTTTTT	TRBV7-9	TRBJ1-4	-	TRBD1
CASSTSLAFYNEQFF	TGTGCCAGCAGTACCAGTCTAGCGTTCTACAATGAGCAGTTCTTC	TRBV7-9	TRBJ2-1	few	-
CASSLLSRGRNTEAFF	TGCGCCAGCAGCTTGTTGAGCAGGGGCCGGAACACTGAAGCTTTCTTT	TRBV5-1	TRBJ1-1	-	-
CASSPNRGNQPQHF	TGTGCCAGCTCACCAAACAGGGGAAACCAGCCCCAGCATTTT	TRBV18	TRBJ1-5	-	TRBD1
CASSPHQRGGETQYF	TGTGCCAGCAGCCCCCACCAGCGGGGCGGTGAGACCCAGTACTTC	TRBV7-6	TRBJ2-5	once	TRBD2
CASSQLAGGSNNEQFF	TGCGCCAGCAGCCAATTAGCGGGGGGTTCCAACAATGAGCAGTTCTTC	TRBV4-1	TRBJ2-1	-	TRBD2
CASSKDRISGNTIYF	TGTGCCAGCAGTAAAGACAGGATCTCTGGAAACACCATATATTTT	TRBV2	TRBJ1-3	-	-
CASRPTGRSYNSPLHF	TGTGCCAGCAGACCGACAGGACGCTCCTATAATTCACCCCTCCACTTT	TRBV7-2	TRBJ1-6	-	-
CASSSGGGMNTGELFF	TGTGCCAGCAGCTCTGGCGGGGGGATGAACACCGGGGAGCTGTTTTTT	TRBV5-4	TRBJ2-2	-	TRBD2
CASSYRSPGRTGETYEQYF	TGCGCCAGCAGCTATAGGTCCCCGGGCAGGACAGGGGAAACCTACGAGCAGTACTTC	TRBV5-1	TRBJ2-7	-	TRBD1
CASSQSGQSRTDTQYF	TGCGCCAGCAGCCAATCGGGACAGTCGCGCACAGATACGCAGTATTTT	TRBV4-1	TRBJ2-3	-	TRBD1
CASKVKGAGRMNTEAFF	TGTGCCAGCAAGGTTAAGGGGGCGGGTCGAATGAACACTGAAGCTTTCTTT	TRBV25-1	TRBJ1-1	once	TRBD1
CASSPTSVSSYEQYF	TGTGCCAGCTCACCAACAAGCGTATCCTCCTACGAGCAGTACTTC	TRBV18	TRBJ2-7	-	-
CASKKTGADTQYF	TGTGCCAGCAAAAAGACAGGGGCAGATACGCAGTATTTT	TRBV2	TRBJ2-3	-	TRBD1
CASSEATMTEFNYGYTF	TGTGCCAGCAGTGAAGCTACAATGACAGAATTTAACTATGGCTACACCTTC	TRBV6-1	TRBJ1-2	-	-
CASSAGTYNEQFF	TGCGCCAGCAGCGCCGGGACTTACAATGAGCAGTTCTTC	TRBV5-1	TRBJ2-1	-	-
CSGGQGGLVRGTQYF	TGCAGCGGGGGACAGGGGGGTTTGGTGAGGGGGACCCAGTACTTC	TRBV29-1	TRBJ2-5	-	TRBD1
CASSLDRGYNSPLHF	TGCGCCAGCAGCCTGGACAGGGGATATAATTCACCCCTCCACTTT	TRBV5-1	TRBJ1-6	-	TRBD1
CASSGQGGSTGIQYF	TGTGCCAGCAGTGGACAGGGGGGTAGCACGGGCATCCAGTACTTC	TRBV6-1	TRBJ2-5	-	TRBD1
CASSQSSYEQYF	TGTGCCAGCAGCCAGTCCTCCTACGAGCAGTACTTC	TRBV7-9	TRBJ2-7	once	-
CASSPTSGGSGIQYF	TGTGCCAGCAGTCCGACTAGCGGGGGAAGTGGCATTCAGTACTTC	TRBV5-4	TRBJ2-4	-	TRBD2
CASFGAYYTEAFF	TGTGCCAGCTTTGGGGCCTACTACACTGAAGCTTTCTTT	TRBV7-9	TRBJ1-1	-	-
CASSPSHTGMNTEAFF	TGTGCCAGCAGCCCAAGCCATACAGGGATGAACACTGAAGCTTTCTTT	TRBV9	TRBJ1-1	-	-
CASSYVGVHTGELFF	TGTGCCAGCAGTTACGTAGGGGTCCACACCGGGGAGCTGTTTTTT	TRBV27	TRBJ2-2	-	-
CASSLAPGLAGTDTQYF	TGTGCCAGCAGCTTGGCACCTGGACTAGCGGGGACAGATACGCAGTATTTT	TRBV5-4	TRBJ2-3	-	TRBD2
CASSQSTGAGNTIYF	TGTGCCAGCAGCCAGAGTACAGGGGCAGGAAACACCATATATTTT	TRBV7-2	TRBJ1-3	-	TRBD1
CASSSEIIGGGYQWEQYF	TGTGCCAGCAGCTCGGAGATAATAGGTGGGGGGTATCAGTGGGAGCAGTACTTC	TRBV5-6	TRBJ2-7	-	-
CASSLALAGGITDTQYF	TGCGCCAGCAGCTTGGCGCTAGCGGGGGGTATCACAGATACGCAGTATTTT	TRBV5-1	TRBJ2-3	-	TRBD2
CASSQDGGTETYEQYF	TGCGCCAGCAGCCAAGATGGTGGGACAGAGACCTACGAGCAGTACTTC	TRBV4-1	TRBJ2-7	-	TRBD1
CASSQPSGRDTQYF	TGTGCCAGCAGCCAACCTAGCGGCAGAGATACGCAGTATTTT	TRBV4-2	TRBJ2-3	-	TRBD2
CASSPGDRGQDEAFF	TGCGCCAGCAGCCCTGGGGACAGGGGGCAGGATGAAGCTTTCTTT	TRBV5-1	TRBJ1-1	-	TRBD1
CASSRQVRKETQYF	TGCGCCAGCAGCCGCCAGGTTAGAAAAGAGACCCAGTACTTC	TRBV4-1	TRBJ2-5	-	-
CASSVGVAQTGAGNTIYF	TGTGCCAGCAGCGTAGGTGTAGCCCAGACAGGCGCCGGAAACACCATATATTTT	TRBV9	TRBJ1-3	-	-
CASSGGRDRESQPQHF	TGTGCCAGCTCCGGCGGTAGGGACAGGGAAAGTCAGCCCCAGCATTTT	TRBV2	TRBJ1-5	-	TRBD1
CAWTSGEKLFF	TGTGCCTGGACCTCGGGGGAAAAACTGTTTTTT	TRBV30	TRBJ1-4	-	-
CASSLGGVDRSYGYTF	TGTGCCAGCAGCTTAGGGGGGGTTGACAGGAGTTATGGCTACACCTTC	TRBV5-4	TRBJ1-2	-	-
CASSQEWGPYGYTF	TGCGCCAGCAGCCAAGAGTGGGGCCCCTATGGCTACACCTTC	TRBV4-1	TRBJ1-2	-	-
CASSYGTGGSPLHF	TGTGCCAGCAGTTATGGGACAGGGGGGTCACCCCTCCACTTT	TRBV6-5	TRBJ1-6	-	TRBD1
CASGLGDRGANEKLFF	TGTGCTAGTGGTTTGGGGGACAGGGGAGCTAATGAAAAACTGTTTTTT	TRBV12-5	TRBJ1-4	-	TRBD1
CASSLLAGEYNEQFF	TGTGCCAGCAGCTTACTAGCGGGGGAATACAATGAGCAGTTCTTC	TRBV13	TRBJ2-1	-	TRBD2
CASSLGTAYNSPLHF	TGCGCCAGCAGCCTGGGGACAGCCTATAATTCACCCCTCCACTTT	TRBV5-1	TRBJ1-6	-	TRBD1
CASSFTGGVQPQHF	TGCGCCAGCAGCTTCACAGGGGGCGTTCAGCCCCAGCATTTT	TRBV5-1	TRBJ1-5	-	TRBD1
CASSIPGLDYNEQFF	TGTGCCAGTAGTATACCGGGACTAGACTACAATGAGCAGTTCTTC	TRBV19	TRBJ2-1	-	TRBD2
CASSPHSTDTQYF	TGTGCCAGCAGTCCACATAGCACAGATACGCAGTATTTT	TRBV27	TRBJ2-3	-	-
CASSLGEAGRF	TGTGCCAGCAGCTTAGGGGAAGCGGGACGATTT	TRBV7-9	TRBJ1-1	-	-
CASSYGNQPQHF	TGTGCCAGCAGTTACGGGAATCAGCCCCAGCATTTT	TRBV28	TRBJ1-5	-	-
CASLGGVRTGELFF	TGTGCCAGCCTAGGGGGGGTACGCACCGGGGAGCTGTTTTTT	TRBV2	TRBJ2-2	once	-
CASSYRTTAAGDTQYF	TGTGCCAGCAGTTACCGGACGACGGCTGCGGGAGATACGCAGTATTTT	TRBV6-5	TRBJ2-3	-	-
CASSTRQGSTGKLFF	TGTGCCAGCAGCACTCGACAGGGGAGTACGGGAAAACTGTTTTTT	TRBV4-2	TRBJ1-4	-	TRBD1
CASSPLVGHSYEQYF	TGTGCCAGCTCACCACTCGTTGGTCACAGTTACGAGCAGTACTTC	TRBV18	TRBJ2-7	once	-
CASSLGPTGNTDTQYF	TGTGCCAGCAGCTTAGGCCCCACGGGGAACACAGATACGCAGTATTTT	TRBV11-2	TRBJ2-3	few	-
CASSQAGVYNEQFF	TGCGCCAGCAGCCAAGCGGGAGTTTACAATGAGCAGTTCTTC	TRBV4-3	TRBJ2-1	-	-
CAIAGGPNYNSPLHF	TGTGCCATCGCGGGAGGGCCTAACTATAATTCACCCCTCCACTTT	TRBV10-3	TRBJ1-6	-	-